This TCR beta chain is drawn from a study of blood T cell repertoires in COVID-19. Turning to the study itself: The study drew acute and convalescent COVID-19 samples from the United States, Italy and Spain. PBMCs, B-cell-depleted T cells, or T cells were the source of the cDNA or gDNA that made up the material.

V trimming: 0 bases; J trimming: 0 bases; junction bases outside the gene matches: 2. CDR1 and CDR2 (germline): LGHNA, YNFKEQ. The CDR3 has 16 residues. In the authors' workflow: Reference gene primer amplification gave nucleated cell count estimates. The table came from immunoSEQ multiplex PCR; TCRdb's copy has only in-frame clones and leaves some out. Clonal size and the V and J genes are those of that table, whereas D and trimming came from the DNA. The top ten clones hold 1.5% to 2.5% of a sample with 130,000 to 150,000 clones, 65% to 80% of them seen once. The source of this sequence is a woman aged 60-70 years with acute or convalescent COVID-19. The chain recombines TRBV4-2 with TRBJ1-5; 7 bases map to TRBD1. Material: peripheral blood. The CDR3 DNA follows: TGTGCCAGCAGCCAAGATGGACAGGTTAGCAATCAGCCCCAGCATTTT. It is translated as CASSQDGQVSNQPQHF.